The subject of this entry is one TCR beta chain. Its target antigen remains unknown. It has no much larger one-base neighbor in the sample; base qualities were not kept. This specimen comes from a study of Ad26.COV2.S vaccination and SARS-CoV-2 variants (dated by TCRdb to the early 2020s). About the investigation overall: Donors in the vaccine arm were drawn from COV1001, a multicentre, randomized, double-blind, placebo-controlled phase I-IIa trial testing Ad26.COV2.S in healthy adults. Ad26.COV2.S was given intramuscularly at 5x10^10 or 1x10^11 viral particles, as a single shot or as two shots 56 days apart. TCRbeta repertoire sequencing was used to assess the specificity and breadth of SARS-CoV-2-reactive T cell receptors after Ad26.COV2.S vaccination. The TCR-sequenced set comprised approximately 32 samples: 19 Ad26.COV2.S vaccine recipients, 5 placebo recipients and 8 SARS-CoV-2 convalescent individuals. Trial participants were randomized into five groups of five, in which low-dose or high-dose Ad26.COV2.S was given once or twice, or placebo was given on both occasions. Blinding of investigators to trial group allocation was maintained during experiments and outcome assessment.

TCRbeta CDR3 regions were sequenced with the immunoSEQ Assay. After extraction, genomic DNA underwent amplification by bias-controlled multiplex PCR, followed by high-throughput sequencing. The authors' analysis ran thus. To quantify the absolute abundance of every unique TCRbeta CDR3 region, sequences were collapsed and filtered. T cell fraction was estimated by normalizing TCRbeta template counts to usable DNA, which was measured by amplifying reference genes present in all nucleated cells. Repertoire TCRs were annotated as SARS-CoV-2-specific when V gene, CDR3 amino acid sequence and J gene were exactly matched to a known reactive TCR set. The reference SARS-CoV-2 TCR set was derived from MIRA and filtered for enrichment in COVID-19-positive ImmuneCODE repertoires, a step that removed public or cross-reactive TCRs. Drawing on the MIRA antigens, annotated TCRs were analysed further at the level of specific ORF or position within ORF. Depth was the summed frequency of annotated unique rearrangements, while breadth was defined as annotated unique rearrangements over total unique productive rearrangements. Two-sided Wilcoxon rank-sum tests were used to compare TCR breadth between groups. In TCRdb, the immuneACCESS table is reduced to in-frame sequences with V and J assigned. These tables do not hold every clone; where another copy was compared, an unresolved V gene accounts for under half, and the others remain unexplained. The V and J calls and clone size come from that table; D and trimming were worked out from the DNA. The sample records fewer than 800,000 clones, roughly 90% of which are singletons. In total, the top ten clones hold nearly 1.5% of the sample.

Results the study describes overall, beyond this receptor: Compared with placebo recipients, Ad26.COV2.S recipients showed higher spike-specific TCR breadth (P = 0.0014). Vaccine and placebo recipients had comparable non-spike TCR breadth, which fits with the vaccine containing only spike. The authors noted that the TCR breadth and depth analyses may have underestimated total T cell responses. The study was not powered to compare responses between vaccine doses or regimens. After vaccination, substantial breadth of spike-specific CD8+ and CD4+ T cell responses was reported.

The treatment or condition tag for this specimen amounts to: about 20 received Ad26.COV2.S at low or high dose, single or two shots; about 5 received placebo; per-sample allocation not given. Repertoires of vaccine and placebo recipients were sequenced from samples taken on day 63 after the first injection. Cohort 1b enrolled around 24 adults aged 18-55 years at a single site in Boston, USA, between 29 July and 7 August 2020. Ad26.COV2.S was a replication-incompetent adenovirus type 26 vector that expressed a prefusion-stabilized SARS-CoV-2 spike protein derived from the original Wuhan strain. The clonotype was recovered from a person aged 18-65 years who received the Ad26.COV2.S COVID-19 vaccine or a placebo. The starting material was peripheral blood, obtained in a trial of Ad26.COV2.S vaccine versus placebo.

The nucleotide sequence is TGTGCCAGCAGCTTACGAGGGGGCAGGGGGGCCAAAAACATTCAGTACTTC. Its product reads: CASSLRGGRGAKNIQYF. Recombination connected TRBV7-9 to TRBJ2-4, with TRBD1 identical over 7 junction bases. Compared with germline, V lacks 2 bases and J lacks 1 base; bases without a gene match: 8. Via the germline V gene (reference sequence), CDR1 is SEHNR and CDR2 FQNEAQ. The CDR3 starts with the cysteine, ends with the phenylalanine, and has 17 residues. CDR3 DNA is the only sequence kept; it has 51 bases, read in frame from the first base.